This T cell receptor beta chain was observed in a study of graft-versus-host responses after intestinal transplantation. Across the study: Each patient got anti-thymocyte globulin induction, then tacrolimus and steroids for approximately three years.

Produced via immunoSEQ multiplex PCR; TCRdb's table is partial and in-frame only. The table records under 55,000 clones, more than 85% of them present only once. Trimming at V came to 8 bases and at J to 0 bases, leaving 5 bases not matched to a gene. The CDR3 covers 14 residues. The germline CDR1 and CDR2 sequences are LGHNA and YNFKEQ. This clone was recorded a few times. The specimen was PBMCs, collected 524 days after transplant. The receptor was derived from a human patient who received an intestinal transplant, so some T cells may come from the graft donor. The chain employs TRBV4-2 and TRBJ1-2, with 8 nucleotides matching TRBD1. The CDR3 DNA reads TGTGCCAGCTGGACAGGGTGGACTAACTATGGCTACACCTTC. Translation: CASWTGWTNYGYTF.